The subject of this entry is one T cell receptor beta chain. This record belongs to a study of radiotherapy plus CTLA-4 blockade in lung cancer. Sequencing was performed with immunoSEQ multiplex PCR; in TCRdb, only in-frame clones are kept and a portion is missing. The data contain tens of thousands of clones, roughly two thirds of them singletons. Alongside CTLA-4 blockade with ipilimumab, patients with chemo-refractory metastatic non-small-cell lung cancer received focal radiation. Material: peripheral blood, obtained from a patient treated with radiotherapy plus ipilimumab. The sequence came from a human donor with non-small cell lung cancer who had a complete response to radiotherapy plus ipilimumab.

The CDR3 nucleotides read TGTGCCAGCAGTCCCTGGACGGGGAAGAACACTGAAGCTTTCTTT. Its translation is CASSPWTGKNTEAFF. This chain connects TRBV28 to TRBJ1-1, with D unresolved. Germline CDR1 reads MDHEN; CDR2 reads SYDVKM. V was pared by 5 bases and J by 1 base, with 14 bases between. The CDR3 runs to 15 residues.